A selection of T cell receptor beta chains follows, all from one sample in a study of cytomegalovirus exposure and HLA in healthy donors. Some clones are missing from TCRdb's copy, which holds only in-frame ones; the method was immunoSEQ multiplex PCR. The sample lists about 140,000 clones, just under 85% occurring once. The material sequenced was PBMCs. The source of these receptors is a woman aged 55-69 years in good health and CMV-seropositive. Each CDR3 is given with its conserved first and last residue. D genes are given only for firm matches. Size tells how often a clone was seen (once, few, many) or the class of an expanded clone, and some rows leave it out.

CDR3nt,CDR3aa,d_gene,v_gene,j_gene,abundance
TGCAGCGTCGATGGACAAATCCAAGAGACCCAGTACTTC,CSVDGQIQETQYF,-,TRBV29-1,TRBJ2-5,few
TGTGCCAGCAGTGAATACCCCGGTCCTGGGGCCAACGTCCTGACTTTC,CASSEYPGPGANVLTF,-,TRBV25-1,TRBJ2-6,-
TGTGCCAGCAGCCCCACAGGGCTGAGCTCCTACGAGCAGTACTTC,CASSPTGLSSYEQYF,-,TRBV14,TRBJ2-7,-
TGTGCCAGCAGTACCCCGGGAACCCCCAATCCTGAAGCTTTCTTT,CASSTPGTPNPEAFF,-,TRBV6-6,TRBJ1-1,-
TGTGCCAGCAGCGCCCGCTCCGGGACAGGGGTCAAGACCCAGTACTTC,CASSARSGTGVKTQYF,TRBD1,TRBV9,TRBJ2-5,-
TGTGCCAGCAGCTTAGCGGGCAGGGACAGTAAAAACATTCAGTACTTC,CASSLAGRDSKNIQYF,TRBD1,TRBV7-9,TRBJ2-4,-
TGTGCCAGCAGTTTGGGACAGTACAATGAGCAGTTCTTC,CASSLGQYNEQFF,TRBD1,TRBV27,TRBJ2-1,-
TGTGCCAGCGTACGGACAGGATTGGACTACGAGCAGTACTTC,CASVRTGLDYEQYF,TRBD1,TRBV28,TRBJ2-7,-
TGTGCCAGCAGTGAAGCAGGGACTAGCGGCCTAGATACGCAGTATTTT,CASSEAGTSGLDTQYF,TRBD2,TRBV2,TRBJ2-3,-
TGTGCCAGCGCCGGGACAGGGGTTTACGAGCAGTACTTC,CASAGTGVYEQYF,TRBD1,TRBV28,TRBJ2-7,-
TGTGCCAGCAGCGCCTTAGCGGGAGGGGGTTACAATGAGCAGTTCTTC,CASSALAGGGYNEQFF,TRBD2,TRBV14,TRBJ2-1,-
TGTGCCAGTATGGGAGCGGGAGATACGCAGTATTTT,CASMGAGDTQYF,-,TRBV19,TRBJ2-3,few
TGTGCCAGCAGCCGGAGTTTAGATACGCAGTATTTT,CASSRSLDTQYF,-,TRBV7-9,TRBJ2-3,-
TGTGCCAGCAGCCCCGGCCCGGGACTAGCAGTCTACAATGAGCAGTTCTTC,CASSPGPGLAVYNEQFF,TRBD2,TRBV5-4,TRBJ2-1,few
TGTGCCAGCAGCACGGGGACTAGCGGCTACGAGCAGTACTTC,CASSTGTSGYEQYF,TRBD2,TRBV28,TRBJ2-7,-
TGTGCCAGCAGCCGAGCGGGACAATGGATTGGCTACACCTTC,CASSRAGQWIGYTF,-,TRBV5-6,TRBJ1-2,-
TGTGCCAGCACCCTCCGGGAGGGTTACGAGCAGTACTTC,CASTLREGYEQYF,TRBD2,TRBV27,TRBJ2-7,-
TGTGCCAGCAGACGAGGCGAGCAGTACTTC,CASRRGEQYF,-,TRBV28,TRBJ2-7,few
TGTGCCAGCAGTTACTCGCGTTGGGCTCAGACCCAGTACTTC,CASSYSRWAQTQYF,-,TRBV6-5,TRBJ2-5,-
TGTGCCTGGATTAAATCCGTTGCAGGGAACGTGAACACTGAAGCTTTCTTT,CAWIKSVAGNVNTEAFF,-,TRBV30,TRBJ1-1,-
TGTGCCAGCAGTCCCCTAAGACAGGTCCGATCGCCCCAGCATTTT,CASSPLRQVRSPQHF,-,TRBV28,TRBJ1-5,-
TGTGCCAGCAGCTATGACACCGGGGAGCTGTTTTTT,CASSYDTGELFF,-,TRBV4-2,TRBJ2-2,-
TGTGCCAGCAGGACTGGGACATCCAACACTGAAGCTTTCTTT,CASRTGTSNTEAFF,-,TRBV7-2,TRBJ1-1,-
TGTGCCAGCATGAAGGGACAGGGGGCGTCCTCCTATGGCTACACCTTC,CASMKGQGASSYGYTF,TRBD1,TRBV28,TRBJ1-2,-
TGTGCCAGCAGCCCTCTTCCGTACGAGCAGTACTTC,CASSPLPYEQYF,-,TRBV5-8,TRBJ2-7,-
TGTGCCAGCAGTAGGGGACTAGCGGTTAACTCCTACAATGAGCAGTTCTTC,CASSRGLAVNSYNEQFF,TRBD2,TRBV2,TRBJ2-1,-
TGTGCCAGCAGCTTTGGTAAGCCCCCCACCGGGGAGCTGTTTTTT,CASSFGKPPTGELFF,-,TRBV5-6,TRBJ2-2,-
TGTGCCAGCAGCTTGGTCATGGAGGCCGGGGAGCTGTTTTTT,CASSLVMEAGELFF,-,TRBV5-6,TRBJ2-2,-
TGTGCCAGCAGCTTAGACCGGAGTAATGAAAAACTGTTTTTT,CASSLDRSNEKLFF,-,TRBV7-2,TRBJ1-4,-
TGTGCCAGTAGTATGGGCCTTACAGCCTTCTTCCATGAGCAGTTCTTC,CASSMGLTAFFHEQFF,-,TRBV19,TRBJ2-1,once
TGTGCCAGCAGCCCAAGGGGCGGGAGGCTCCACGAGCAGTACTTC,CASSPRGGRLHEQYF,TRBD2,TRBV5-6,TRBJ2-7,-
TGTGCCAGCAGCCCCCGGGACAGCAGTTCACCCCTCCACTTT,CASSPRDSSSPLHF,TRBD1,TRBV9,TRBJ1-6,-
TGTGCCAGCAGCTTAACCCCCGGACGGACTAGCTCCTACGAGCAGTACTTC,CASSLTPGRTSSYEQYF,TRBD2,TRBV7-9,TRBJ2-7,-
TGTGCCAGCAGGACTTACCAAGAGACCCAGTACTTC,CASRTYQETQYF,-,TRBV7-9,TRBJ2-5,-
TGTGCCAGCAGTTCAGCGGGCACAGATACGCAGTATTTT,CASSSAGTDTQYF,-,TRBV5-4,TRBJ2-3,-
TGTGCCAGCAGCCAGGACACTCGCAATCAGCCCCAGCATTTT,CASSQDTRNQPQHF,-,TRBV7-9,TRBJ1-5,-
TGCGCCAGCAGCCAAGACGCCACCTCGGACGAGCAGTACTTC,CASSQDATSDEQYF,-,TRBV4-3,TRBJ2-7,-
TGTACCAGCACCCCGGGACTAGGCCTACCAGATACGCAGTATTTT,CTSTPGLGLPDTQYF,TRBD2,TRBV5-6,TRBJ2-3,once
TGTGCCAGCAGCCAAGATCTTGAGATGGTCTTC,CASSQDLEMVF,-,TRBV4-2,TRBJ2-1,-
TGTGCCAGCAGCTTCCGACAAGGGACTAGAAGCTTTGCCGGGGAGCTGTTTTTT,CASSFRQGTRSFAGELFF,TRBD2,TRBV7-6,TRBJ2-2,-
TGTGCCAGTAGTATCCGGCTAGCGGGAGGGGGCTACAATGAGCAGTTCTTC,CASSIRLAGGGYNEQFF,TRBD2,TRBV19,TRBJ2-1,-
TGTGCCAGCAGCTTGACGGGGAACGTTGGGGCCAACGTCCTGACTTTC,CASSLTGNVGANVLTF,-,TRBV7-2,TRBJ2-6,-
TGTGCCAGCAGCGACGTGACAGGGGTGGTGACAAATGAAAAACTGTTTTTT,CASSDVTGVVTNEKLFF,TRBD1,TRBV7-8,TRBJ1-4,once